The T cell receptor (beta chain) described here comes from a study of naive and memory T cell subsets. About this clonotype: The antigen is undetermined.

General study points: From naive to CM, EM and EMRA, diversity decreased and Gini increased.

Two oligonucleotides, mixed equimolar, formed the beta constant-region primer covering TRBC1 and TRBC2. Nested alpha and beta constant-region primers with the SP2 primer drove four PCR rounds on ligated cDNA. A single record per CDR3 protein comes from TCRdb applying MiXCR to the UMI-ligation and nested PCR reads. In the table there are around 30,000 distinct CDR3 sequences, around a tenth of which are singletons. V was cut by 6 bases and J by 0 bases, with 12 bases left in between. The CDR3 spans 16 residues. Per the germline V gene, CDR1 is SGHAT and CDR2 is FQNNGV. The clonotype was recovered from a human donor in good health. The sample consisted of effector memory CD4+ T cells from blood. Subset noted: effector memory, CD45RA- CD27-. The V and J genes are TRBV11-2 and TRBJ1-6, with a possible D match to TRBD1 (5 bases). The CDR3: CASRSRASSYNSPLHF. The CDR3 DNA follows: TGTGCCAGCAGGTCCAGGGCCAGCTCCTATAATTCACCCCTCCACTTT. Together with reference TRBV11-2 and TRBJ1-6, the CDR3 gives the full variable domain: EAGVAQSPRYKIIEKRQSVAFWCNPISGHATLYWYQQILGQGPKLLIQFQNNGVVDDSQLPKDRFSAERLKGVDSTLKIQPAKLEDSAVYLCASRSRASSYNSPLHFGNGTRLTVT.